The clone carrying this T cell receptor beta chain was seen a handful of times. What it binds is not known. The sample comes from a study of T cell repertoires in cytomegalovirus infection. CDR3 length: 14 amino acids. V gave up 1 base and J gave up 4 bases, with 9 bases separating them. The germline V gene has CDR1 MNHEY and CDR2 SMNVEV (reference sequence). TCRdb reprocessed the reads via MiXCR and lists one record per CDR3 protein. The table lists fewer than 850,000 distinct CDR3 sequences, 25% to 30% of them singletons. This TCR was sampled from a human donor in good health (CMV status not recorded). Some clones in this sample may be carry-over from other donors' samples. This chain links TRBV27 with TRBJ2-3, with unresolved D. Sample: cultured CD8+ T cells from PBMCs, taken from culture after CMV antigen stimulation. This chain's CDR3 is CASSLYSGPDTQYF. The CDR3 nucleotides read TGTGCCAGCAGTTTATACTCGGGCCCAGATACGCAGTATTTT.